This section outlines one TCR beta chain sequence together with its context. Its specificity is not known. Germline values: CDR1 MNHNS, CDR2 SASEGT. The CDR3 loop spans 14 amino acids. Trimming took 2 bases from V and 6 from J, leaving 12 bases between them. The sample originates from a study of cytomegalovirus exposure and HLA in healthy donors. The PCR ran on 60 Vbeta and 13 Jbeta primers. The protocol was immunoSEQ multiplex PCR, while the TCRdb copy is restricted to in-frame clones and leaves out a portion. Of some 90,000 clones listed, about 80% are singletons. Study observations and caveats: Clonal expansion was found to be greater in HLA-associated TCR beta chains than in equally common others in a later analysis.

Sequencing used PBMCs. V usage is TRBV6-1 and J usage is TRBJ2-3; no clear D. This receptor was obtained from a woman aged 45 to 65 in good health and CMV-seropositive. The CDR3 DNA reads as TGTGCCAGCAGTGAACCCCCCGCCCGGGATACGCAGTATTTT. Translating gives CASSEPPARDTQYF.